This T cell receptor (beta chain) was identified during a study of cytomegalovirus exposure and HLA in healthy donors (dated by TCRdb to the late 2010s). Background for the entire study: According to an earlier analysis of 550 to 700 of the donors, some 170 million T cells yielded roughly 110 million unique TCR beta sequences and about 280 Gb of sequence data. An early release covering roughly 640 HLA-typed donors comprised around 300 gigabases of sequencing data and tens of millions of unique TCR sequences. Among the approximately 420 genotyped donors, under 90% belonged to the genetic ancestry cluster associated with self-reported Caucasian donors. The study was designed to test whether signatures of past pathogen exposure could be identified by cataloging public T cell receptors. The study used immunosequencing to profile the T cell repertoires of 600 to 850 subjects and linked those repertoires to cytomegalovirus serostatus. A separate validation cohort of roughly 130 different subjects was used in addition to the approximately 670-subject first cohort. High-throughput TCR immunosequencing, statistical association of individual TCRs with disease status, and machine learning were combined to predict cytomegalovirus infection status. To study patterns of TCR occurrence, a later analysis re-analyzed previously published TCR beta repertoires from under 750 donors and added high-resolution HLA genotyping. In the later analysis, no new phenotypic data were used to find candidate immune exposures; instead, reliance was placed on TCR beta sequences and their occurrence across donors. In an earlier analysis of a few hundred of the donors, high-throughput TCR beta sequencing was used to judge whether each TCR beta V gene segment behaved as functional or pseudogenic. Donor age, sex, ethnicity and CMV serostatus were collected together with the repertoire data. Genome-wide SNP genotypes for about 60% of the roughly 700 donors were used in a later genetic analysis, which treated that subset as a discovery cohort. Every discovery cohort repertoire had been produced on one sequencing platform. HLA typing included class I and class II loci at four-digit resolution. The number of typed donors differed by locus: 629-630 for A, B, C, DRB1 and DQB1; some 500 for DQA1; approximately 600 for DPA1; and some 450 for DPB1. Five DR-DQ haplotypes were treated as single units for association and clustering because of strong linkage in the cohort. On average, roughly 250,000 unique TCR beta nucleotide sequences were sequenced per donor among 398 genotyped donors of the cohort, with about 19% of those sequences being non-productive. Results and caveats for the whole study, not just this receptor: Linkage disequilibrium might explain the correlated functional status among segregating V segments, but an unknown experimental factor could not be ruled out. A later analysis found that HLA-associated TCR beta chains were more clonally expanded and had lower generation probabilities than equally common non-associated chains. According to a later analysis, TCR association rates differed among HLA loci, with DRB1 alleles showing the most associated TCRs and HLA-C alleles showing the fewest. Only TCR beta chains were sequenced in this cohort, and the absence of alpha or paired-chain data limited detectable features. A few of the identified cytomegalovirus-associated TCR beta chains were confirmed in vitro to be specific for cytomegalovirus antigens. The study listed approximately 160 TCR beta chains as associated with cytomegalovirus. Because counts were too low, roughly 16 rarely observed V segments, including chromosome 9 orphons, were excluded from the earlier analysis of 587 of the donors. Presence/absence analyses assumed roughly uniform sequencing depth across donors, an assumption that may not hold. A further reported finding was that TCR beta sequences accurately predicted the HLA-A and HLA-B alleles for most subjects in the first cohort. According to a later genetic analysis, donors in an Asian-associated ancestry cluster had fewer N-insertions in productive TCRs than the approximately 670-donor mean. Strong co-occurrence of HLA alleles, especially DR and DQ, made assigning TCR associations to individual alleles difficult. A later genetic analysis associated a missense DCLRE1C variant with V-gene and J-gene trimming of TCR beta chains, and an independent cohort replicated the association. It was suggested by the authors that the approach could potentially be generalized to other disease states and immunological phenotypes. The classifier was reported to diagnose cytomegalovirus status with high specificity and sensitivity in both the original and validation cohorts. For the cohort, immune exposure information was limited to CMV serostatus. In an earlier analysis of around 600 of the donors, most TCR beta V segments were observed in productive rearrangements about 87% or about 30% of the time, broadly matching IMGT annotations. In a later analysis, several top co-occurrence clusters were reported to appear linked to parvovirus B19, influenza, CMV and Epstein-Barr virus. Most CMV-associated TCR beta chains appeared to be HLA-restricted in a later analysis, and the HLA associations seemed to be driven largely by CMV exposure. Most TCR sequences were seen in very few donors, while some public TCRs were found in many individuals. A later analysis associated 15,000 to 20,000 TCR beta sequences with specific HLA alleles at a false discovery rate of 0.05. A cluster of highly shared sequence variants was judged likely to be a technical artifact of the sequencing pipeline. Because HLA typing was missing for some donors at each locus, association tests included only the typed subset.

The cohort was made up of approximately 670 healthy bone marrow donors. At the time of sampling, all cohort members were nominally healthy, though unrecorded immune exposures were likely present. The donor was CMV seronegative and belonged to the group of 350 to 400 seronegative cohort members. Every donor gave a peripheral blood sample, and the peripheral blood mononuclear cells from that sample were used for TCR beta sequencing. Genomic DNA was extracted from the blood cell samples with the Qiagen DNeasy Blood Extraction Kit. The receptor library was made with the immunoSEQ multiplex PCR assay. For the multiplex PCR, a mixture combining 60 forward primers for TCR Vbeta segments and 13 reverse primers for TCR Jbeta segments was used. The CDR3 region of rearranged TCR beta genes was amplified from genomic DNA with a multiplex PCR assay. On the Illumina HiSeq System, the amplified TCR beta libraries were sequenced as 87-base-pair reads. The published analysis was carried out like this. A later analysis tallied roughly 78 million unique TCR beta chains across the 650 to 750 repertoires, and around 10 million of those chains were shared by two or more donors. Raw reads were error-corrected and collapsed into unique sequences with a nearest-neighbor algorithm that merged closely related sequences to remove PCR and sequencing errors. Alignment of CDR3 sequences to IMGT reference sequences was used to assign V, D and J gene segments. For a sequence to be retained, at least a six-nucleotide match to both a V gene segment and a J gene segment was required. Rearrangements were called productive when the CDR3 lacked stop codons and stayed in frame with V and J; all others were non-productive. Following IMGT convention, CDR3 was defined as the stretch from the second conserved V-encoded cysteine up to the conserved J-encoded phenylalanine. The earlier analysis of 550 to 650 of the donors excluded any sequence lacking an unambiguous match to a single V gene segment. In an earlier analysis of approximately 560 of the donors, a V segment was called functional when productive rearrangements were above 56.7%, and segregating when the standard deviation between donors exceeded 5%. A statistical classification framework was built for diagnosing cytomegalovirus status from the catalog of TCR beta chain sequences. In a later analysis, TCR nucleotide sequences were compared against IMGT/GENE-DB human TR gene sequences so that V and J genes could be assigned. In a later analysis, CDR3 sequences and most-parsimonious VDJ recombination scenarios were assigned using the TCRdist pipeline. In a later analysis, each TCR beta chain was defined by its CDR3 amino acid sequence together with its V-gene family, and reads lacking a unique V-gene family were excluded. In a later analysis, 450 to 600 highly shared, low-generation-probability nucleotide sequences were removed to address suspected cross-contamination and a sequencing artifact. For each public chain, a later analysis derived a clonal expansion index from normalized ranks of inferred template counts within each repertoire. Generation probabilities in a later analysis came from a VDJ recombination model fitted to out-of-frame rearrangements, and those results were checked against IGoR. Hypergeometric tests were used in a later analysis to score TCR-TCR, TCR-HLA and TCR-CMV co-occurrence, with a repertoire-size bias correction applied to the TCR pairs. To estimate false discovery rates, a later analysis permuted the HLA or CMV assignments 20 times. In a later analysis, co-occurring TCRs were grouped using DBSCAN, with TCRdist sequence similarity added in when clustering inside HLA-allele-positive subsets. Co-occurrence clustering excluded repertoires with fewer than 30,000 or more than 120,000 public chains, plus five with anomalous nucleotide sharing. TCRdb carries this immuneACCESS record with in-frame sequences only. Its versions omit some clonotypes, under half of them owing to an unresolved V gene in the studies checked, with the rest unexplained. V, J and clone size derive from that table, while D and trimming were established from the DNA sequence. Across this sample there are about 270,000 clones, with under 80% seen only once. About 2.2% of the sample is taken by the ten largest.

Notes on this clone: Its antigen remains unidentified. Per-base qualities were not stored, and no clone one base away is much larger.

The TCR originated in a female donor in good health and CMV-seronegative. The material sequenced was PBMCs.

The nucleotides read TGTGCCAGCAGCCCCCGGCCTCACAGGGTAACCGGGGAGCTGTTTTTT. Its coded protein is CASSPRPHRVTGELFF. Rearrangement joined TRBV21-1 to TRBJ2-2; TRBD1, as called in the table, went unchecked against the DNA. TRBV21-1 is a recognized pseudogene. From the cysteine through the phenylalanine, the CDR3 covers 16 amino acids. CDR3 DNA only is kept here, 48 bases in frame from base 1.